These 31 T cell receptor beta chains share one sample of origin, sequenced in a study of technical replicates of blood from a few donors. The protocol was immunoSEQ multiplex PCR, while the TCRdb copy is restricted to in-frame clones and leaves out a portion. Of about 59,000 clones in the sample, 90% to 95% were seen once. The sample taken for sequencing was PBMCs. All receptors come from a human donor in good health. Some clones in this sample may be carry-over from other donors' samples.

This clone was observed a single time. J is TRBJ2-7 and V is TRBV7-8, with 10 bases lining up with TRBD2. Trimming cost V 2 bases and J 6 bases; bases outside gene matches: 4. The length of the CDR3 is 14 residues. Germline V lookup: CDR1 SGHVS, CDR2 FQNEAQ. The CDR3 region has the DNA TGTGCCAGCAGCTTACTAGCGGGAGCGGGCGAGCAGTACTTC. This codes for CASSLLAGAGEQYF.

The chain is built from TRBV10-1 and TRBJ1-2, with D perhaps matching TRBD1 (5 bases). The CDR3 length is 13 residues. In germline, CDR1 is WNHNN, CDR2 SYGVQD (reference sequence). V was pared by 3 bases and J by 8 bases, with 13 bases between. The CDR3 DNA reads TGCGCCAGCAGTGATGGGGCAGGCGACGGCTACACCTTC. Amino acid sequence: CASSDGAGDGYTF.

The chain couples TRBV5-6 to TRBJ2-7, with D unresolved. With 5 bases removed from V and 4 bases from J, the gap between germline ends came to 7 bases. Germline CDR1 reads SGHDT; CDR2 reads YYEEEE. This CDR3 has 11 amino acids. The CDR3 DNA sequence: TGTGCCAGCAGTAAGGAGTACGAGCAGTACTTC. Its translation is CASSKEYEQYF.

This clone was seen a single time. The chain couples TRBV15 to TRBJ2-1; TRBD2 aligns across 8 bases. In germline, CDR1 is LNHNV, CDR2 YYDKDF (reference sequence). The CDR3 runs 15 residues. V shed 4 bases and J 6 bases; nucleotides not matched to a gene: 8. CDR3 sequence (DNA): TGTGCCACCAGCACCCGGGGGAGCGGGAGCAATGAGCAGTTCTTC. This codes for CATSTRGSGSNEQFF. The full variable domain, completed using reference TRBV15 and TRBJ2-1, is DAMVIQNPRYQVTQFGKPVTLSCSQTLNHNVMYWYQQKSSQAPKLLFHYYDKDFNNEADTPDNFQSRRPNTSFCFLDIRSPGLGDTAMYLCATSTRGSGSNEQFFGPGTRLTVL.

This clone was detected once. The chain has TRBV6-5 and TRBJ2-1, with 9 bases fitting TRBD1. Germline V CDR1 and CDR2: MNHEY, SVGAGI. This CDR3 is built from 16 residues. The J segment lost 7 bases and the V segment lost 2 bases, leaving 9 bases of the junction unmatched. The CDR3 DNA reads TGTGCCAGCAGTTACCCAACAGGGGGCGGAAGGAATGAGCAGTTCTTC. Residues: CASSYPTGGGRNEQFF.

The chain couples TRBV7-6 to TRBJ2-7; 8 positions match TRBD2. CDR3 length: 15 amino acids. CDR1 is SGHVS, CDR2 FNYEAQ, per germline. The junction had 5 bases not matched to a gene; V was cut back by 0 bases and J by 4 bases. CDR3 amino acids: CASSLAQRERYEQYF. The DNA for the CDR3 is TGTGCCAGCAGCTTAGCCCAGCGGGAGAGGTACGAGCAGTACTTC.

The chain has TRBV7-2 and TRBJ2-3, with TRBD1 matching over 7 bases. The CDR3 runs to 19 residues. J lost 4 bases, V lost 5 bases, and 21 bases had no gene match. Germline V CDR1 and CDR2: SGHTA, FQGNSA. The CDR3 protein is CASSPPQPTGQRIADTQYF. In DNA, the CDR3 is TGTGCCAGCAGCCCACCCCAGCCTACGGGACAGCGGATTGCAGATACGCAGTATTTT.

The CDR3 loop reads CASSPGQGAGYTEAFF. As DNA, the CDR3 is TGTGCCAGCTCACCCGGACAGGGGGCAGGGTACACTGAAGCTTTCTTT. The chain has TRBV18 and TRBJ1-1, with 11 positions matching TRBD1. CDR1 KGHSH and CDR2 LQKENI come from the germline V gene. This CDR3 region has 16 residues. V shed 3 bases, J shed 3 bases, and the junction held 6 bases outside the gene matches.

This sequence joins TRBV30 and TRBJ2-5; 8 bases are shared with TRBD1. CDR1 and CDR2 (germline): GTSNPN, SVGIG (reference sequence). This CDR3 is 12 amino acids long. J gave up 7 bases and V 8 bases, and 9 bases lay outside the gene matches. The DNA of the CDR3 is TGTGCCCTAGACAGGGGTATTAGGACCCAGTACTTC. Translating gives CALDRGIRTQYF.

This chain links TRBV7-2 with TRBJ1-2, with 9 bases lining up with TRBD1. Germline trimming cut 5 bases from V and 8 bases from J; bases unmatched to any gene: 3. Germline values: CDR1 SGHTA, CDR2 FQGNSA. The CDR3 runs 12 residues. CDR3 DNA: TGTGCCAGCAGCGGGGACAGGGAAGGCTACACCTTC. This encodes CASSGDREGYTF.

The V and J genes are TRBV6-5 and TRBJ2-1; the match to TRBD1 covers 10 bases. Trimming cost V 0 bases and J 9 bases; bases outside gene matches: 8. The CDR3 consists of 16 residues. Germline V CDR1 and CDR2: MNHEY, SVGAGI. This CDR3 is CASSYSTGGGRSEQFF. DNA of the CDR3: TGTGCCAGCAGTTACTCGACAGGGGGCGGGAGGAGTGAGCAGTTCTTC.

This chain links TRBV6-1 with TRBJ1-2, with 7 bases identical to TRBD1. The ends lost 2 bases at V and 3 bases at J; junction bases unmatched: 6. Germline V gene data show CDR1 as MNHNS and CDR2 as SASEGT. The CDR3 spans 15 residues. The CDR3, as DNA: TGTGCCAGCAGTGAAAACCGGGACAGCTACTATGGCTACACCTTC. Translation: CASSENRDSYYGYTF.

In this sample, this clone turned up once. This chain uses TRBV6-6 with TRBJ1-5, with 10 nucleotides matching TRBD1. With V trimmed by 5 bases and J by 6 bases, 10 bases remained unmatched. Per germline, CDR1 MNHNY and CDR2 SVGAGI (reference sequence). This CDR3 has 16 amino acids. The CDR3 here is CASSPQDRGVFQPQHF. DNA for the CDR3: TGTGCCAGCAGTCCCCAGGACAGGGGGGTTTTTCAGCCCCAGCATTTT.

This clone was detected only once. In DNA form, the CDR3 reads TGTGCCAGCAGCCCTAATAGCGGGGTCTCCTACGAGCAGTACTTC. As protein: CASSPNSGVSYEQYF. This chain links TRBV5-5 with TRBJ2-7; 8 positions agree with TRBD2. V lost 4 bases, J lost 0 bases, and 6 bases stayed unmatched. CDR3 length equals 15 residues. Germline loops: CDR1 SGHKS, CDR2 YYEKEE (reference sequence).

CDR3 region: CASRGTGNNQPQHF. CDR3 DNA sequence: TGTGCCAGCAGGGGGACAGGGAATAATCAGCCCCAGCATTTT. The chain is built from TRBV27 and TRBJ1-5; 9 bases match TRBD1. J was trimmed by 4 bases and V by 6 bases; bases with no gene match: 4. Germline V CDR1 and CDR2: MNHEY, SMNVEV (reference sequence). The CDR3 length is 14 residues.

This rearrangement joins TRBV5-1 to TRBJ1-1; maybe TRBD1 (6 bases). CDR1 is SGHRS, CDR2 YFSETQ, per germline. This CDR3 comprises 15 residues. V was pared by 5 bases and J by 1 base, with 15 bases between. The CDR3 loop reads CASSRTGYGNTEAFF. CDR3 DNA sequence: TGCGCCAGCAGTCGTACAGGGTATGGGAACACTGAAGCTTTCTTT.

The table lists this clone with a count of one. As DNA, the CDR3 is TGTGCCAGCAGCTTCGAGGATTTCTCTGGAAACACCATATATTTT. Encoded protein: CASSFEDFSGNTIYF. The chain recombines TRBV7-6 with TRBJ1-3; D unclear. CDR3 length equals 15 residues. Germline V gene lookup returns CDR1 SGHVS and CDR2 FNYEAQ. The V end lost 3 bases, the J end lost 0 bases, and 9 bases lay between the germline ends.

The chain employs TRBV6-5 and TRBJ1-6; 9 nucleotides line up with TRBD1. The CDR3 runs 15 residues. Germline CDR1 is MNHEY and CDR2 is SVGAGI. The V and J ends lost 5 bases and 11 bases, in that order; junction bases with no gene match: 10. The CDR3 reads CASSLQGAALTPLHF. The CDR3, as DNA: TGTGCCAGCAGTCTACAGGGGGCGGCTTTAACACCCCTCCACTTT.

This clone is a singleton in its sample. The V call is TRBV6-6, the J call TRBJ1-1; the match to TRBD1 covers 7 bases. Germline assignment: CDR1 MNHNY and CDR2 SVGAGI (reference sequence). The trim removed 4 bases at V and 1 base at J, leaving 6 bases unmatched. There are 15 residues in the CDR3. Here the CDR3 reads CASSSWTGSNTEAFF. As DNA, the CDR3 is TGTGCCAGCAGTTCTTGGACAGGATCGAACACTGAAGCTTTCTTT.

The chain links TRBV7-2 to TRBJ1-2; tentatively, D is TRBD1 (5 bases). The CDR3 spans 16 residues. CDR1 and CDR2 from the germline V gene are SGHTA and FQGNSA. V shed 8 bases and J shed 5 bases, with 24 bases lying between them. The CDR3 region has the DNA TGTGCCAGCGGGTTGGAGGGACTGACCCATGGATATGGCTACACCTTC. This gives the protein CASGLEGLTHGYGYTF.

The rearrangement uses TRBV9 and TRBJ1-1; D perhaps matches TRBD1 (5 bases). From germline, CDR1 is SGDLS and CDR2 YYNGEE. CDR3 length equals 9 residues. CDR3 nucleotides: TGTGTCGGGAGAGACAGAATGTTCTTT. It codes for CVGRDRMFF.

V gene TRBV18 combines with J gene TRBJ1-1, with a weak D call TRBD1 (5 bases). The CDR3 loop spans 14 amino acids. CDR1 is KGHSH and CDR2 is LQKENI in the germline V gene. V was shortened by 6 bases and J by 3 bases, with 14 bases between the two germline ends. The CDR3 sequence is CASSPTGGDTEAFF. In DNA, the CDR3 is TGTGCCAGCTCCCCTACCGGGGGGGACACTGAAGCTTTCTTT.

The V call is TRBV4-3, the J call TRBJ2-3; TRBD2 aligns across 8 bases. The germline V gene encodes CDR1 LGHNA and CDR2 YSLEER. The trim removed 1 base at V and 3 bases at J, leaving 9 bases unmatched. The CDR3 runs to 17 residues. The CDR3 reads CASSQGRTGGPTDTQYF. The DNA of the CDR3 is TGCGCCAGCAGCCAAGGGAGAACGGGGGGGCCTACAGATACGCAGTATTTT.

This rearrangement joins TRBV7-6 to TRBJ2-6, with TRBD1 identical over 7 bases. The CDR3 spans 18 residues. Germline CDR1 SGHVS, CDR2 FNYEAQ. Trimming at V came to 5 bases and at J to 0 bases, leaving 10 bases not matched to a gene. CDR3 nucleotide sequence: TGTGCCAGCAGCCCGACGGGACAGCGCCCCTCTGGGGCCAACGTCCTGACTTTC. Residues: CASSPTGQRPSGANVLTF.

Concerning this clone: Other DNA sequences of this sample code for an identical CDR3. V gene TRBV7-8 combines with J gene TRBJ2-3, with TRBD2 matching 13 bases. Looked up from germline, CDR1 is SGHVS and CDR2 is FQNEAQ. The CDR3 is made up of 18 amino acids. J gave up 3 bases and V 5 bases, and 11 bases lay outside the gene matches. CDR3 sequence: CASSPTSGRSRGTDTQYF. The CDR3 DNA reads as TGTGCCAGCAGCCCGACTAGCGGGAGGAGTCGTGGAACAGATACGCAGTATTTT.

This chain uses TRBV5-1 with TRBJ2-7, with TRBD1 matching 8 bases. The CDR3 has 14 residues. Germline V CDR1 and CDR2: SGHRS, YFSETQ. V lost 4 bases, J lost 6 bases, and 9 bases stayed unmatched. CDR3 sequence (DNA): TGCGCCAGCAGCGGGGCAGGGGGCTTTTCCGAGCAGTACTTC. Translating it yields CASSGAGGFSEQYF.

The chain combines TRBV2 with TRBJ1-2; 10 bases map to TRBD1. Germline CDR1 SNHLY, CDR2 FYNNEI. The J segment lost 7 bases and the V segment lost 9 bases, leaving 14 bases of the junction unmatched. CDR3 length equals 15 residues. CDR3 bases: TGTGCCAGAACCATCTCGGGACAGGGGTTCAGTGGCTACACCTTC. This codes for CARTISGQGFSGYTF.

The chain links TRBV5-3 to TRBJ2-1; 7 nucleotides align to TRBD2. TRBV5-3 is marked as an open reading frame, function uncertain. The CDR3 is 17 amino acids. J gave up 4 bases and V 4 bases, and 14 bases lay outside the gene matches. Written as DNA, the CDR3 is TGTGCCAGAAGCGGGACGGGATGGCGGGAGTTTTACAATGAGCAGTTCTTC. It yields the protein CARSGTGWREFYNEQFF.

The chain carries TRBV7-3 and TRBJ2-6; 10 nucleotides agree with TRBD1. Unmatched junction bases numbered 10, after V lost 1 base and J lost 4 bases. The CDR3 loop spans 19 amino acids. CDR1 and CDR2 (germline): SGHTA, FQGTGA. The CDR3 reads CASSLRVRTGGSGANVLTF. CDR3 nucleotide sequence: TGTGCCAGCAGCTTAAGAGTTAGGACAGGGGGTTCCGGGGCCAACGTCCTGACTTTC.

V usage is TRBV10-3 and J usage is TRBJ2-7, with TRBD1 identical over 8 bases. The CDR3 is 14 residues long. With 8 bases clipped from V and 5 bases from J, the junction kept 11 bases outside the gene matches. Per germline, CDR1 ENHRY and CDR2 SYGVKD. The CDR3 DNA reads as TGTGCCATCGGGGGACAGGTTCTACTTAACGAGCAGTACTTC. This codes for CAIGGQVLLNEQYF.

This chain links TRBV19 with TRBJ2-3; 9 nucleotides line up with TRBD2. After removal of 5 bases from V and 4 bases from J, the junction contained 10 bases not matched to a gene. The CDR3 totals 16 residues. Per the germline V gene, CDR1 is LNHDA and CDR2 is SQIVND (reference sequence). The CDR3 here is CASSAQRGAFADTQYF. The CDR3 DNA follows: TGTGCCAGTAGTGCACAGCGGGGGGCGTTTGCAGATACGCAGTATTTT.